These 25 T cell receptor beta chains were sequenced from one sample in a study of OX40 agonist ivuxolimab in advanced cancers. Here immunoSEQ multiplex PCR was the method, and the copy in TCRdb shows in-frame clones only, minus some. This sample has more than 45,000 clones; around 90% occur once, and the top ten carry 3% to 4%. Material: CD4+ or CD8+ T cells sorted from blood, obtained in a trial of the OX40 agonist ivuxolimab. The receptor source for this set is an adult with an advanced solid tumor such as melanoma, head and neck, liver or kidney cancer.

The V gene is TRBV13, the J gene TRBJ2-1, with 7 bases matching TRBD2. CDR3 length: 12 amino acids. J was trimmed by 8 bases and V by 9 bases; bases with no gene match: 7. In germline, CDR1 is PRHDT, CDR2 FYEKMQ (reference sequence). This chain's CDR3 is CASSGLWYEQFF. CDR3 coding DNA: TGTGCCAGTAGCGGGCTATGGTATGAGCAGTTCTTC.

V gene TRBV4-3 combines with J gene TRBJ2-2; D not resolved. Germline CDR1 LGHNA, CDR2 YSLEER. The CDR3 spans 14 residues. V dropped 4 bases and J dropped 1 base, with 7 bases sitting between them. The CDR3 bases are TGCGCCAGCAGCCCCTGGCGGAACACCGGGGAGCTGTTTTTT. It specifies CASSPWRNTGELFF.

This clone turned up a few times. V gene TRBV4-1 combines with J gene TRBJ1-1; D possibly corresponds to TRBD1 (6 bases). V lost 6 bases, J lost 0 bases, and 11 bases lay in between. This CDR3 is 14 amino acids long. Germline lookup yields CDR1 MGHRA and CDR2 YSYEKL. In DNA, the CDR3 is TGCGCCAGCAGTCCCTCAGGGGTGAACACTGAAGCTTTCTTT. Protein: CASSPSGVNTEAFF.

V usage is TRBV4-1 and J usage is TRBJ2-1, with TRBD1 matching over 9 bases. Germline V gene sequence: CDR1 MGHRA, CDR2 YSYEKL. The CDR3 extends over 19 amino acids. Unmatched junction bases numbered 12, after V lost 3 bases and J lost 0 bases. The CDR3 spells CASSHPRLGTGSSYNEQFF. The DNA for the CDR3 is TGCGCCAGCAGCCACCCCAGGCTAGGGACAGGGAGCTCCTACAATGAGCAGTTCTTC.

The genes are TRBV5-1 and TRBJ1-3; D remains unclear. The V gene lost 0 bases and the J gene lost 4 bases, with 8 bases spanning the gap. Germline V CDR1 and CDR2: SGHRS, YFSETQ. The CDR3 loop spans 14 amino acids. CDR3 in DNA: TGCGCCAGCAGCTTGGGAGTTTCGGGAAACACCATATATTTT. This gives the protein CASSLGVSGNTIYF.

This chain uses TRBV19 with TRBJ1-2; weak D call: TRBD1 (5 bases). The germline V and J ends were trimmed by 0 bases and 6 bases, with 17 bases remaining between them. The CDR3 length is 16 residues. Germline CDR1 is LNHDA and CDR2 is SQIVND (reference sequence). DNA for the CDR3: TGTGCCAGTAGTATAGACAGGGCCCTTGAATTCCATGGCTACACCTTC. This sequence encodes CASSIDRALEFHGYTF.

The chain has TRBV7-2 and TRBJ2-1, with a possible D match to TRBD1 (6 bases). There are 14 residues in the CDR3. V was cut by 1 base and J by 3 bases, with 7 bases left in between. CDR1 is SGHTA and CDR2 is FQGNSA in the germline V gene. CDR3 loop: CASSLEGGYNEQFF. The CDR3 DNA follows: TGTGCCAGCAGCTTAGAAGGGGGCTACAATGAGCAGTTCTTC. Full variable domain (outside the CDR3, taken from reference TRBV7-2 and TRBJ2-1): GAGVSQSPSNKVTEKGKDVELRCDPISGHTALYWYRQSLGQGLEFLIYFQGNSAPDKSGLPSDRFSAERTGGSVSTLTIQRTQQEDSAVYLCASSLEGGYNEQFFGPGTRLTVL.

This clone was picked up one time. The chain uses TRBV27 and TRBJ2-5; no clear D. The germline V and J ends were trimmed by 3 bases and 4 bases, with 9 bases remaining between them. Germline V CDR1 and CDR2: MNHEY, SMNVEV (reference sequence). There are 13 residues in the CDR3. The CDR3 here is CASSFLFGETQYF. The CDR3 DNA is TGTGCCAGCAGTTTTCTATTCGGAGAGACCCAGTACTTC.

This chain connects TRBV28 to TRBJ2-5, with D maybe TRBD2 (7 bases). V was pared by 4 bases and J by 4 bases, with 25 bases between. Per germline, CDR1 MDHEN and CDR2 SYDVKM. The CDR3 is made up of 18 amino acids. CDR3 nucleotide sequence: TGTGCCAGCAGTTCCACGCGGGGGCAGGCGGCGCGTCTAGAGACCCAGTACTTC. It translates to CASSSTRGQAARLETQYF.

A single count supports this clone. V usage is TRBV9 and J usage is TRBJ1-1; 12 nucleotides line up with TRBD1. This CDR3 is built from 15 residues. Trimming took 1 base from V and 7 from J; bases not matched to a gene: 5. Germline V gene data show CDR1 as SGDLS and CDR2 as YYNGEE. CDR3 coding DNA: TGTGCCAGCAGCGTACAGGGACAGGGGGCCGATGAAGCTTTCTTT. Translation: CASSVQGQGADEAFF.

As regards this clone: At one end, the junction sequence differs from germline, possibly due to a read error. V usage is TRBV5-1 and J usage is TRBJ2-7; D possibly corresponds to TRBD2 (6 bases). CDR1 and CDR2 (germline): SGHRS, YFSETQ. This CDR3 is 12 amino acids long. CDR3 nucleotide sequence: TGCGCCAGCAGCTTGGCCCCGGGAGAGCAGCACTTC. It translates to CASSLAPGEQHF. Together with reference TRBV5-1 and TRBJ2-7, the CDR3 gives the full variable domain: KAGVTQTPRYLIKTRGQQVTLSCSPISGHRSVSWYQQTPGQGLQFLFEYFSETQRNKGNFPGRFSGRQFSNSRSEMNVSTLELGDSALYLCASSLAPGEQHFGPGTRLTVT.

This chain connects TRBV7-3 to TRBJ2-1; 12 bases map to TRBD2. This CDR3 region has 14 residues. The germline gives CDR1 SGHTA, CDR2 FQGTGA. J was trimmed by 6 bases and V by 4 bases; bases with no gene match: 1. This chain's CDR3 is CASSSTSGGNEQFF. The DNA of the CDR3 is TGTGCCAGCAGCTCGACTAGCGGGGGCAATGAGCAGTTCTTC. The complete variable domain, with remaining parts taken from reference TRBV7-3 and TRBJ2-1, reads GAGVSQTPSNKVTEKGKYVELRCDPISGHTALYWYRQSLGQGPEFLIYFQGTGAADDSGLPNDRFFAVRPEGSVSTLKIQRTERGDSAVYLCASSSTSGGNEQFFGPGTRLTVL.

The V and J genes are TRBV28 and TRBJ2-1, with 10 nucleotides matching TRBD1. Germline V CDR1 and CDR2: MDHEN, SYDVKM. V was pared by 6 bases and J by 2 bases, with 7 bases of the junction left unmatched. The CDR3 loop spans 16 amino acids. CDR3 DNA sequence: TGTGCCAGCAGACCTAGGGACAGGGGACCCTACAATGAGCAGTTCTTC. As protein: CASRPRDRGPYNEQFF.

The chain combines TRBV28 with TRBJ2-2; D is unclear. CDR1 and CDR2 (germline): MDHEN, SYDVKM. V was trimmed by 6 bases and J by 1 base, leaving 9 bases between them. The CDR3 consists of 14 residues. CDR3 bases: TGTGCCAGCAGCGACATGATGAACACCGGGGAGCTGTTTTTT. It translates to CASSDMMNTGELFF. Variable domain in full (rest from reference TRBV28 and TRBJ2-2): DVKVTQSSRYLVKRTGEKVFLECVQDMDHENMFWYRQDPGLGLRLIYFSYDVKMKEKGDIPEGYSVSREKKERFSLILESASTNQTSMYLCASSDMMNTGELFFGEGSRLTVL.

V and J are TRBV19 and TRBJ1-4; weak D call: TRBD1 (5 bases). The CDR3 is 13 amino acids. Trimming removed 5 bases at V and 13 bases at J, with 17 bases between. The germline CDR1 and CDR2 sequences are LNHDA and SQIVND (reference sequence). CDR3 coding DNA: TGTGCCAGTAGTCCCGGGACGCTCACTATACTGTTTTTT. It codes for CASSPGTLTILFF.

The sample holds one count of this clone. The rearrangement links TRBV7-8 to TRBJ2-7, with TRBD1 identical over 8 bases. V dropped 1 base and J dropped 5; count of bases not matched to a gene: 7. This CDR3 has 15 residues. CDR1 SGHVS and CDR2 FQNEAQ come from the germline V gene. The CDR3 DNA is TGTGCCAGCAGCTTAGAGAACAGGGGGAGCAACGAGCAGTACTTC. Translating it yields CASSLENRGSNEQYF.

The V and J genes are TRBV4-3 and TRBJ2-1, with 8 nucleotides matching TRBD2. The CDR3 is 14 amino acids. Losses at the gene ends were 4 bases for V and 9 bases for J; bases not matched to a gene: 8. Germline V gene data show CDR1 as LGHNA and CDR2 as YSLEER. CDR3 sequence (DNA): TGCGCCAGCAGCCCCGGAGCGGGAGAGTCTGAGCAGTTCTTC. Its translation is CASSPGAGESEQFF.

This chain links TRBV9 with TRBJ2-1; D remains ambiguous. V was cut by 0 bases and J by 2 bases, with 15 bases left in between. This CDR3 has 17 residues. Germline CDR1 is SGDLS and CDR2 is YYNGEE. CDR3 sequence (DNA): TGTGCCAGCAGCGTAGACGAGCCCTCGGGCGCCTACAATGAGCAGTTCTTC. This translates into CASSVDEPSGAYNEQFF.

This sequence joins TRBV28 and TRBJ2-7; 7 bases match TRBD2. After removal of 6 bases from V and 3 bases from J, the junction contained 8 bases not matched to a gene. This CDR3 has 14 amino acids. The germline gives CDR1 MDHEN, CDR2 SYDVKM. This CDR3 is CASRPLLAHYEQYF. The DNA of the CDR3 is TGTGCCAGCAGGCCACTACTAGCGCACTACGAGCAGTACTTC.

This clone was detected once. The chain joins TRBV9 to TRBJ2-1; TRBD2 agrees at 7 bases. The junction had 5 bases not matched to a gene; V was cut back by 0 bases and J by 2 bases. The CDR3 has 16 residues. Germline loops: CDR1 SGDLS, CDR2 YYNGEE. The CDR3 DNA is TGTGCCAGCAGCGTAGGGGTAGCGGGCGCCTACAATGAGCAGTTCTTC. It encodes CASSVGVAGAYNEQFF.

This clone was detected once. V and J are TRBV13 and TRBJ2-1; D is unresolved. The CDR3 consists of 14 residues. CDR1 is PRHDT, CDR2 FYEKMQ, per germline (reference sequence). Trimming stripped 5 bases from V and 6 bases from J, with 14 bases between. The CDR3 loop reads CASSTGVQRNEQFF. CDR3 nucleotides: TGTGCCAGCAGCACGGGCGTCCAGCGCAATGAGCAGTTCTTC.

The rearrangement joins TRBV11-2 to TRBJ2-1; 12 nucleotides line up with TRBD2. CDR3 length: 16 residues. Germline values: CDR1 SGHAT, CDR2 FQNNGV. V lost 1 base and J lost 5; bases outside the gene matches: 3. This chain's CDR3 is CASSLGLAGAHNEQFF. The CDR3 DNA sequence: TGTGCCAGCAGCTTAGGACTAGCGGGAGCCCACAATGAGCAGTTCTTC.

The V gene is TRBV9, the J gene TRBJ2-1, with a tentative D call TRBD2 (6 bases). CDR1 and CDR2 from the germline V gene are SGDLS and YYNGEE. The germline V and J ends were trimmed by 0 bases and 7 bases, with 17 bases remaining between them. The CDR3 spans 16 residues. The DNA of the CDR3 is TGTGCCAGCAGCGTAGACGGGAGCCCTCTCGCAAATGAGCAGTTCTTC. Protein: CASSVDGSPLANEQFF.

The chain employs TRBV11-2 and TRBJ2-6; D is possibly TRBD1 (5 bases). CDR3 length: 15 amino acids. Trimming removed 1 base from V and 4 bases from J, with 8 bases in between. Germline V lookup: CDR1 SGHAT, CDR2 FQNNGV. The CDR3 coding sequence is TGTGCCAGCAGCTTAGCAGGGCCCGGGGCCAACGTCCTGACTTTC. Translated: CASSLAGPGANVLTF.

This clone showed up just once. The CDR3 bases are TGTGCCAGTAGTATGGTCCAAGGCTACGAGCAGTACTTC. The encoded protein is CASSMVQGYEQYF. This chain uses TRBV19 with TRBJ2-7; D not certain. The CDR3 runs to 13 residues. Per germline, CDR1 LNHDA and CDR2 SQIVND (reference sequence). Trimming shortened V by 3 bases and J by 3 bases, and 9 bases separated the two germline ends.